The sequence of this T cell receptor beta chain was determined in a study of T cell repertoires in cytomegalovirus infection (dated by TCRdb to about 2019). At the level of the whole study: Peptide stimulations targeted recently identified HLA-C-restricted CMV epitopes, whose presentation resists viral immunomodulation, together with well-studied HLA-B-restricted epitopes. Because public TCR beta signatures pointed to carriage of CMV infection together with the matching HLA type, the HLA type of each donor mattered for the analysis. The full study reports these points: The ex vivo response was dominated by HLA-C-restricted CMV-specific TCR beta clonotypes, and the single most frequent clonotype in two of eight donors was supplied by these HLA-C-restricted clonotypes. In both this cohort and an independent roughly 350-donor cohort, the cumulative frequency of public TCR beta family members distinguished carriers of CMV infection plus the relevant HLA type.

This specimen's treatment or condition label, per the study, means: in vitro stimulation with specific CMV peptide epitopes to enrich CMV-specific T cells. Sequenced on an Illumina HiSeq 1500. The public reads were quality trimmed at Q25 with fastp and then assembled into clones with MiXCR by TCRdb, keeping productive beta chains. Rows merge per CDR3 protein into single entries with the most common DNA and genes. The sample table contains 830,000 or so distinct CDR3 sequences; only one count was recorded for about 30% of them. The biggest ten clones account for approximately 13% of the sample. From the cysteine through the phenylalanine, the CDR3 covers 16 amino acids. Solely the CDR3 DNA is kept, with 48 bases framed from the first base. Remarks on this clonotype: The specificity of this receptor is unknown. At one boundary the junction diverges from the germline segment, which might be a read error.

The V and J genes are TRBV5-3 and TRBJ2-7; 11 central nucleotides agree with TRBD2. TRBV5-3 is marked as an open reading frame, function uncertain. Sequenced material: cultured CD8+ T cells from PBMCs, taken from culture after CMV antigen stimulation. The source is a human donor in good health (CMV status not recorded). Some clones in this sample may be carry-over from other donors' samples. The CDR3 corresponds to CASSLAPSGGIYEQYF. The nucleotide sequence reads as follows: TGTGCCAGCAGCTTGGCACCTAGCGGGGGGATCTACGAGCAGTACTTC.